One sample yielded the 27 T cell receptor beta chains listed below, sequenced in a study of blood T cell repertoires in COVID-19. Clones were read by immunoSEQ multiplex PCR, and TCRdb kept only the in-frame ones, dropping some. This table holds about 130,000 clones, 70% to 75% found once. Sequenced input: peripheral blood. The receptor set was obtained from an elderly man with COVID-19, enrolled during active disease.

The CDR3 loop is CASSPPNRGNTGELFF. The CDR3 DNA reads TGTGCCAGCTCACCACCAAACCGGGGGAACACCGGGGAGCTGTTTTTT. V is TRBV18 and J is TRBJ2-2, with D tentatively TRBD2 (5 bases). In germline, CDR1 is KGHSH, CDR2 LQKENI. The CDR3 runs 16 residues. Trimming left V 0 bases short and J 1 base short, with 9 bases between.

The chain couples TRBV11-2 to TRBJ2-5; D perhaps matches TRBD1 (5 bases). V was trimmed by 5 bases and J by 2 bases, leaving 15 bases between them. Looked up from germline, CDR1 is SGHAT and CDR2 is FQNNGV. The CDR3 totals 15 residues. DNA of the CDR3: TGTGCCAGCAGCCCAAATCAGGGCCAACAAGAGACCCAGTACTTC. Protein product: CASSPNQGQQETQYF.

In its sample, this clone was seen once. J is TRBJ2-1 and V is TRBV28; TRBD2 is a possible D gene (6 bases). The V gene lost 5 bases and the J gene lost 2 bases, with 16 bases spanning the gap. CDR3 length: 16 residues. Germline CDR1 MDHEN, CDR2 SYDVKM. In nucleotides, the CDR3 is TGTGCCAGCAGTCTACTACTAGCCGCCGCCTACAATGAGCAGTTCTTC. Amino acid sequence: CASSLLLAAAYNEQFF.

This clone was observed many times. For the CDR3, the DNA is TGCAGCGTTGCAAGGGGGAACACTGAAGCTTTCTTT. This translates into CSVARGNTEAFF. The chain joins TRBV29-1 to TRBJ1-1; a weak D match, TRBD1 (5 bases). The CDR3 runs to 12 residues. Germline loops: CDR1 SQVTM, CDR2 ANQGSEA. The V gene lost 4 bases and the J gene lost 1 base, with 7 bases spanning the gap. The complete variable domain, with remaining parts taken from reference TRBV29-1 and TRBJ1-1, reads SAVISQKPSRDICQRGTSLTIQCQVDSQVTMMFWYRQQPGQSLTLIATANQGSEATYESGFVIDKFPISRPNLTFSTLTVSNMSPEDSSIYLCSVARGNTEAFFGQGTRLTVV.

Only a few counts were recorded for this clone. CDR3 bases: TGTGCCAGCTCACCGACAGGGAAGGGAAACACCATATATTTT. Translating gives CASSPTGKGNTIYF. The rearrangement joins TRBV18 to TRBJ1-3; TRBD1 matches at 7 bases. The CDR3 spans 14 residues. Losses at the gene ends were 3 bases for V and 4 bases for J; bases not matched to a gene: 3. The germline V gene encodes CDR1 KGHSH and CDR2 LQKENI.

This clone was counted between two and nine times. The chain joins TRBV6-5 to TRBJ2-2; TRBD2 aligns across 10 bases. The CDR3 contains 14 residues. Germline CDR1 MNHEY, CDR2 SVGAGI. With V trimmed by 10 bases and J by 6 bases, 8 bases remained unmatched. CDR3 in amino acids: CATLPSGRAGELFF. The DNA for the CDR3 is TGTGCCACCCTCCCTAGCGGGAGAGCCGGGGAGCTGTTTTTT.

This clone occurred once. The rearrangement joins TRBV29-1 to TRBJ2-7, with D unresolved. The CDR3 sequence is 12 residues long. V dropped 4 bases and J dropped 3 bases, with 10 bases sitting between them. The germline V gene encodes CDR1 SQVTM and CDR2 ANQGSEA. CDR3: CSVVVSGYEQYF. As DNA, the CDR3 is TGCAGCGTTGTTGTTTCGGGCTACGAGCAGTACTTC.

V and J are TRBV2 and TRBJ2-6; no reliable D call. The CDR3 runs to 16 residues. V was clipped by 5 bases and J by 1 base, with 12 bases between them. CDR1 SNHLY and CDR2 FYNNEI come from the germline V gene. CDR3 sequence (DNA): TGTGCCAGCAGTTTCAGTCTGATGTCTGGGGCCAACGTCCTGACTTTC. This translates into CASSFSLMSGANVLTF.

This clone was seen only once. The rearrangement links TRBV6-2 or TRBV6-3 to TRBJ2-7; 7 nucleotides agree with TRBD2. The junction had 14 bases not matched to a gene; V was cut back by 5 bases and J by 4 bases. The germline V gene encodes CDR1 MNHEY and CDR2 SVGEGT. CDR3 length: 16 residues. The CDR3 DNA sequence: TGTGCCAGCAGTCAAATCCCGGGACGGGGAGGGTACGAGCAGTACTTC. This sequence encodes CASSQIPGRGGYEQYF.

The chain is built from TRBV20-1 and TRBJ1-6; D possibly corresponds to TRBD1 (5 bases). The CDR3 is 11 residues long. CDR1 is DFQATT and CDR2 is SNEGSKA in the germline V gene (reference sequence). The DNA for the CDR3 is TGCAGCGCGGGGGGGGGTTCACCCCTCCACTTT. Translation: CSAGGGSPLHF.

This chain joins TRBV27 and TRBJ2-7; D not resolved. In germline, CDR1 is MNHEY, CDR2 SMNVEV (reference sequence). The CDR3 loop spans 15 amino acids. Trimming left V 0 bases short and J 2 bases short, with 11 bases between. CDR3 DNA: TGTGCCAGCAGTTTATCTCCGCGTTCAACCTACGAGCAGTACTTC. It specifies CASSLSPRSTYEQYF.

This rearrangement joins TRBV28 to TRBJ1-3; D gene ambiguous. CDR3 length: 16 amino acids. V dropped 6 bases and J dropped 2 bases, with 17 bases sitting between them. Germline lookup yields CDR1 MDHEN and CDR2 SYDVKM. CDR3 nucleotide sequence: TGTGCCAGCAGGGAAGGCTTCGGAGCTACTGGAAACACCATATATTTT. Translated: CASREGFGATGNTIYF.

The genes are TRBV28 and TRBJ1-1; D gene ambiguous. The CDR3 length is 15 residues. Germline V lookup: CDR1 MDHEN, CDR2 SYDVKM. V was pared by 6 bases and J by 0 bases, with 14 bases between. The CDR3 nucleotides read TGTGCCAGCAGCGGATTGCGGGAGCTGAACACTGAAGCTTTCTTT. It codes for CASSGLRELNTEAFF.

The chain joins TRBV19 to TRBJ2-6, with 9 positions matching TRBD1. The ends lost 7 bases at V and 4 bases at J; junction bases unmatched: 14. Germline CDR1 LNHDA, CDR2 SQIVND (reference sequence). CDR3 length: 18 amino acids. The CDR3: CASNHRGLLLLGANVLTF. CDR3 in DNA: TGTGCCAGTAATCACAGGGGGCTCTTGCTTCTCGGGGCCAACGTCCTGACTTTC.

J is TRBJ1-1 and V is TRBV6-6; D remains unclear. The V gene lost 6 bases and the J gene lost 4 bases, with 12 bases spanning the gap. This CDR3 contains 13 residues. Germline-derived CDR1 and CDR2 are MNHNY and SVGAGI (reference sequence). The CDR3 region is CASSQSDGTEAFF. CDR3 DNA sequence: TGTGCCAGCAGCCAGAGCGACGGCACTGAAGCTTTCTTT.

The CDR3 reads CASSGPGTSGTRRSYNEQFF. CDR3 coding DNA: TGTGCCAGCAGCGGACCCGGGACTAGCGGGACCCGCCGGTCCTACAATGAGCAGTTCTTC. The chain recombines TRBV7-6 with TRBJ2-1; TRBD2 matches 13 bases. This CDR3 comprises 20 residues. The germline gives CDR1 SGHVS, CDR2 FNYEAQ. V dropped 5 bases and J dropped 1; count of bases not matched to a gene: 14.

The V gene is TRBV7-3, the J gene TRBJ2-3, with D possibly TRBD2 on 6 matching bases. Germline CDR1 reads SGHTA; CDR2 reads FQGTGA. The V end was cut by 6 bases, the J end by 4 bases, with 8 bases between. CDR3 length: 12 amino acids. The CDR3 loop is CASRGEADTQYF. For the CDR3, the DNA is TGTGCCAGCAGAGGGGAGGCAGATACGCAGTATTTT. The whole variable domain, remainder taken from reference TRBV7-3 and TRBJ2-3, is GAGVSQTPSNKVTEKGKYVELRCDPISGHTALYWYRQSLGQGPEFLIYFQGTGAADDSGLPNDRFFAVRPEGSVSTLKIQRTERGDSAVYLCASRGEADTQYFGPGTRLTVL.

J is TRBJ2-7 and V is TRBV20-1; no definite D call. This CDR3 comprises 11 residues. CDR1 and CDR2 from the germline V gene are DFQATT and SNEGSKA (reference sequence). V dropped 6 bases and J dropped 4 bases, with 10 bases sitting between them. This CDR3 reads CSADGEYEQYF. The CDR3 DNA is TGCAGTGCAGACGGAGAATACGAGCAGTACTTC.

The chain carries TRBV19 and TRBJ1-2, with D hard to call. Trimming pared 8 bases from V and 5 bases from J, leaving 9 bases between. This CDR3 is built from 11 residues. Germline V gives CDR1 LNHDA, CDR2 SQIVND (reference sequence). The CDR3 reads CASQDSYGYTF. The CDR3 DNA is TGTGCCAGTCAGGACTCTTATGGCTACACCTTC.

The chain joins TRBV2 to TRBJ1-5; D is ambiguous. This CDR3 contains 13 residues. Germline CDR1 and CDR2: SNHLY and FYNNEI. V was clipped by 3 bases and J by 7 bases, with 10 bases between them. This chain's CDR3 is CASSDRGGQPQHF. The DNA of the CDR3 is TGTGCCAGCAGTGATCGGGGTGGGCAGCCCCAGCATTTT.

V is TRBV28 and J is TRBJ1-5; D remains unclear. This CDR3 is 12 amino acids long. CDR1 is MDHEN and CDR2 is SYDVKM in the germline V gene. V lost 7 bases to trimming and J lost 7 bases, with 11 bases between them. CDR3 loop: CASTEGGQPQHF. CDR3 nucleotide sequence: TGTGCCAGCACCGAGGGAGGGCAGCCCCAGCATTTT.

The V call is TRBV4-1, the J call TRBJ2-5; D is unresolved. CDR1 MGHRA and CDR2 YSYEKL come from the germline V gene. Trimming pared 0 bases from V and 5 bases from J, leaving 16 bases between. This CDR3 contains 16 residues. Written as DNA, the CDR3 is TGCGCCAGCAGCCAAGATCGCCATATTCCCGCGGAGACCCAGTACTTC. This codes for CASSQDRHIPAETQYF.

This sequence joins TRBV15 and TRBJ2-7; 7 bases fit TRBD2. Trimming cost V 5 bases and J 3 bases; bases outside gene matches: 1. Germline CDR1 and CDR2: LNHNV and YYDKDF (reference sequence). The CDR3 runs 12 residues. In DNA, the CDR3 is TGTGCCACCAGCGGCGGGAGCTACGAGCAGTACTTC. Protein sequence: CATSGGSYEQYF.

The chain carries TRBV28 and TRBJ1-1; 10 nucleotides match TRBD1. V lost 6 bases, J lost 4 bases, and 8 bases stayed unmatched. The germline CDR1 and CDR2 sequences are MDHEN and SYDVKM. The CDR3 runs 15 residues. CDR3: CASRPATGGATEAFF. The CDR3 region has the DNA TGTGCCAGCAGGCCAGCGACAGGGGGCGCCACTGAAGCTTTCTTT.

The V gene is TRBV3-1 (or the pseudogene TRBV3-2), the J gene TRBJ2-1; TRBD2 aligns across 15 bases. This CDR3 has 16 residues. The V gene's germline CDR1 is LGHDT and CDR2 YNNKEL (reference sequence). J was trimmed by 10 bases and V by 1 base; bases with no gene match: 5. CDR3 amino acids: CASSQGKGLAGGEQFF. In DNA form, the CDR3 reads TGTGCCAGCAGCCAAGGAAAAGGACTAGCGGGAGGGGAGCAGTTCTTC.

This chain uses TRBV6-4 with TRBJ1-6; D might be TRBD1 (6 bases). This CDR3 is 14 amino acids long. Germline V gene data show CDR1 as MRHNA and CDR2 as SNTAGT. The V end was cut by 4 bases, the J end by 6 bases, with 10 bases between. The CDR3 is CASSATGSNSPLHF. DNA for the CDR3: TGTGCCAGCAGTGCCACAGGGTCTAATTCACCCCTCCACTTT.

This rearrangement joins TRBV5-1 to TRBJ2-7; no definite D call. Germline assignment: CDR1 SGHRS and CDR2 YFSETQ. The length of the CDR3 is 14 residues. V shed 0 bases and J shed 2 bases, with 9 bases lying between them. The CDR3 protein is CASSLGMLTYEQYF. For the CDR3, the DNA is TGCGCCAGCAGCTTGGGAATGCTAACCTACGAGCAGTACTTC.